These 20 T cell receptor beta chains were sequenced from one sample in a study of naive and memory T cell subsets. Their target antigens are unknown. Study results and limitations: Naive repertoires, especially CD8, held a few larger clonotypes, possibly memory cells re-expressing CD45RA.

The beta constant-region primer was an equimolar mix of two oligonucleotides covering TRBC1 and TRBC2. The ligated cDNA underwent four PCR rounds using SP2 and nested alpha and beta constant-region primers. MiXCR, run by TCRdb on the UMI-ligation and nested PCR reads, gives a single entry per CDR3 protein. This sample has about 160,000 distinct CDR3 sequences, with about 20% found just once. The sample taken for sequencing was naive CD4+ T cells from blood. The receptors were sampled from a human donor in good health.

This clonotype was seen repeatedly, ten times or more. The rearrangement joins TRBV28 to TRBJ2-7; D might be TRBD1 (5 bases). With 6 bases removed from V and 3 bases from J, the gap between germline ends came to 9 bases. This CDR3 has 12 residues. Germline V lookup: CDR1 MDHEN, CDR2 SYDVKM. This CDR3 reads CASSEQGYEQYF. Here the CDR3 DNA reads TGTGCCAGCAGCGAGCAGGGCTACGAGCAGTACTTC.

CDR3 protein: CASSSPGLAGGRTGELFF. CDR3 DNA: TGTGCCAGCAGCTCACCGGGACTAGCGGGAGGCCGTACCGGGGAGCTGTTTTTT. The V gene is TRBV7-2, the J gene TRBJ2-2; 15 nucleotides agree with TRBD2. V lost 4 bases to trimming and J lost 5 bases; unmatched junction nucleotides: 8. The CDR3 is made up of 18 amino acids. Germline loops: CDR1 SGHTA, CDR2 FQGNSA.

This clonotype has only a few counts. This rearrangement joins TRBV6-2 or TRBV6-3 to TRBJ1-5; weak D call: TRBD1 (5 bases). The germline V gene encodes CDR1 MNHEY and CDR2 SVGEGT. With 5 bases removed from V and 1 base from J, the gap between germline ends came to 9 bases. The CDR3 spans 14 residues. CDR3 region: CASSERQSNQPQHF. DNA of the CDR3: TGTGCCAGCAGTGAACGACAGAGCAATCAGCCCCAGCATTTT.

This clonotype showed up just a few times. This chain joins TRBV6-2 or TRBV6-3 and TRBJ2-1; 12 bases line up with TRBD2. There are 15 residues in the CDR3. Germline V gene lookup returns CDR1 MNHEY and CDR2 SVGEGT. The J segment lost 4 bases and the V segment lost 6 bases, leaving 4 bases of the junction unmatched. The CDR3 region has the DNA TGTGCCAGCAGCCTAGCGGGAGGGCGTTACAATGAGCAGTTCTTC. Protein sequence: CASSLAGGRYNEQFF.

The chain uses TRBV3-1 and TRBJ2-7; TRBD1 matches at 8 bases. Germline assignment: CDR1 LGHDT and CDR2 YNNKEL (reference sequence). Trimming cost V 1 base and J 0 bases; bases outside gene matches: 11. The CDR3 is made up of 18 amino acids. CDR3 amino acids: CASSQVSVYRGSSYEQYF. CDR3 coding DNA: TGTGCCAGCAGCCAAGTTTCGGTGTACAGGGGGAGCTCCTACGAGCAGTACTTC.

This clonotype was observed a handful of times. The chain combines TRBV6-5 with TRBJ2-7, with 8 bases that match TRBD2. Germline CDR1 is MNHEY and CDR2 is SVGAGI. With 5 bases clipped from V and 4 bases from J, the junction kept 7 bases outside the gene matches. The CDR3 spans 14 residues. The CDR3 DNA reads as TGTGCCAGCAGTCGGGGGGGTATAGGTTACGAGCAGTACTTC. Protein: CASSRGGIGYEQYF.

The J gene is TRBJ1-2, the V gene TRBV19, with 7 positions matching TRBD1. The germline gives CDR1 LNHDA, CDR2 SQIVND (reference sequence). Unmatched junction bases numbered 11, after V lost 6 bases and J lost 1 base. CDR3 size: 16 residues. CDR3 bases: TGTGCCAGTAGGCGACAGGGAGGAGAAATTAACTATGGCTACACCTTC. Encoded protein: CASRRQGGEINYGYTF.

The rearrangement links TRBV29-1 to TRBJ2-1; 11 nucleotides agree with TRBD2. The J segment lost 0 bases and the V segment lost 4 bases, leaving 8 bases of the junction unmatched. The CDR3 extends over 17 amino acids. The V gene's germline CDR1 is SQVTM and CDR2 ANQGSEA. Written as DNA, the CDR3 is TGCAGCGTTGCGGCTAGCGGGAGGTTGAGCTCCTACAATGAGCAGTTCTTC. Translation: CSVAASGRLSSYNEQFF.

The chain recombines TRBV28 with TRBJ2-5, with unresolved D. CDR1 is MDHEN, CDR2 SYDVKM, per germline. The ends were cut back, 6 bases at V and 5 bases at J, with 16 bases in the middle. This CDR3 spans 14 amino acids. The DNA of the CDR3 is TGTGCCAGCAGGCTCGACCCGGCGGCGGAGACCCAGTACTTC. It codes for CASRLDPAAETQYF.

The chain has TRBV6-5 and TRBJ2-1, with a weak D call TRBD2 (7 bases). From germline, CDR1 is MNHEY and CDR2 SVGAGI. This CDR3 contains 19 residues. The V and J ends lost 5 bases and 1 base respectively, with 24 bases between them. The DNA of the CDR3 is TGTGCCAGCAGTACCACTAAGGTGTTAAGGGGGGGGTCCTACAATGAGCAGTTCTTC. Translation gives CASSTTKVLRGGSYNEQFF.

The rearrangement links TRBV5-1 to TRBJ2-3; 13 bases line up with TRBD2. The germline V gene has CDR1 SGHRS and CDR2 YFSETQ. This CDR3 is 17 amino acids long. Trimming cost V 3 bases and J 2 bases; bases outside gene matches: 6. The CDR3 reads CASSSTLAGGTTDTQYF. As DNA, the CDR3 is TGCGCCAGCAGCTCGACACTAGCGGGAGGGACCACAGATACGCAGTATTTT.

In its sample, this clonotype was seen a few times. This sequence joins TRBV11-2 and TRBJ2-5; 10 bases map to TRBD2. The CDR3 is 15 residues long. V was clipped by 5 bases and J by 3 bases; unmatched bases: 6. In germline, CDR1 is SGHAT, CDR2 FQNNGV. The CDR3 region is CASSRRSGREETQYF. In DNA form, the CDR3 reads TGTGCCAGCAGCCGGCGGAGCGGGAGGGAAGAGACCCAGTACTTC.

This clonotype was seen a few times. The genes are TRBV29-1 and TRBJ2-1; D gene uncertain. From germline, CDR1 is SQVTM and CDR2 ANQGSEA. V lost 5 bases and J lost 0, with 11 bases in between. The CDR3 spans 14 residues. The CDR3 DNA is TGCAGCGTTCGAGGACCTAGCTCCTACAATGAGCAGTTCTTC. Amino acid sequence: CSVRGPSSYNEQFF.

At least ten counts were recorded for this clonotype. V gene TRBV29-1 combines with J gene TRBJ1-1, with 8 bases identical to TRBD1. The CDR3 has 11 amino acids. Germline CDR1 and CDR2: SQVTM and ANQGSEA. V lost 7 bases to trimming and J lost 4 bases; unmatched junction nucleotides: 2. The CDR3 protein is CSADRGTEAFF. CDR3 sequence (DNA): TGCAGCGCCGACAGGGGCACTGAAGCTTTCTTT.

The chain employs TRBV7-9 and TRBJ2-7; possibly TRBD2 for D (5 bases). Between the trimmed V and J ends, which lost 0 bases and 6 bases, there was a span of 21 bases. This CDR3 is 17 amino acids long. Germline loops: CDR1 SEHNR, CDR2 FQNEAQ (reference sequence). CDR3 amino acids: CASSLARIAAELSEQYF. The DNA of the CDR3 is TGTGCCAGCAGCTTAGCGCGCATAGCAGCGGAACTTAGCGAGCAGTACTTC.

Only a few counts were recorded for this clonotype. This rearrangement joins TRBV20-1 to TRBJ2-7; 7 bases are shared with TRBD2. Germline V gene data show CDR1 as DFQATT and CDR2 as SNEGSKA (reference sequence). This CDR3 is built from 14 residues. The ends lost 3 bases at V and 7 bases at J; junction bases unmatched: 12. The CDR3 here is CSARSSGPPLEQYF. For the CDR3, the DNA is TGCAGTGCTAGGTCTAGCGGCCCACCCCTAGAGCAGTACTTC.

This clonotype has ten or more counts. The chain joins TRBV4-1 to TRBJ1-1; 9 bases are shared with TRBD1. CDR1 MGHRA and CDR2 YSYEKL come from the germline V gene. The CDR3 sequence is 16 residues long. V dropped 1 base and J dropped 7; count of bases not matched to a gene: 10. The CDR3 DNA reads TGCGCCAGCAGCCAAGTGATACAGGGGGCGCAGGGTGAAGCTTTCTTT. This codes for CASSQVIQGAQGEAFF.

The table lists this clonotype with a few counts. V is TRBV19 and J is TRBJ1-1; D remains unclear. This CDR3 has 13 residues. The V and J ends lost 2 bases and 5 bases respectively, with 9 bases between them. From germline, CDR1 is LNHDA and CDR2 SQIVND (reference sequence). DNA for the CDR3: TGTGCCAGTAGTATATCAGTGAGGACTGAAGCTTTCTTT. Translating gives CASSISVRTEAFF.

This clonotype was counted between two and nine times. J is TRBJ1-4 and V is TRBV27, with TRBD1 as a possible D gene (5 bases). Germline V gives CDR1 MNHEY, CDR2 SMNVEV (reference sequence). Trimming cost V 6 bases and J 13 bases, with 15 bases left between them. The CDR3 contains 12 residues. The CDR3 region is CASRDFREGLFF. The CDR3 DNA reads TGTGCCAGCAGAGACTTCAGGGAAGGACTGTTTTTT.

This clonotype was seen only a few times. V is TRBV25-1 and J is TRBJ2-7; D gene ambiguous. This CDR3 region has 14 residues. Germline V gives CDR1 MGHDK, CDR2 SYGVNS. Trimming cost V 1 base and J 7 bases, with 14 bases left between them. The DNA of the CDR3 is TGTGCCAGCAGTGAATGGGTCGGTTCGCGTGAGCAGTACTTC. Translated: CASSEWVGSREQYF.